Listed here are 17 T cell receptor beta chains from one sample, sequenced in a study of graft-versus-host responses after intestinal transplantation. These receptors' targets are unknown. Libraries were prepared by immunoSEQ multiplex PCR; TCRdb keeps only in-frame clonotypes and omits some of them. The sample consists of about 51,000 clones, approximately 88% of them appearing once. The sequences come from unstimulated CD4+ T cells sorted from spleen or lymph node cells, collected before transplant. Receptors originate from a human donor who was the organ donor for an intestinal transplant.

The chain combines TRBV6-1 with TRBJ1-1; TRBD1 matches 10 bases. Unmatched junction bases numbered 6, after V lost 4 bases and J lost 4 bases. The germline V gene has CDR1 MNHNS and CDR2 SASEGT. The CDR3 spans 15 residues. CDR3 protein: CASSATRTGGTEAFF. CDR3 coding DNA: TGTGCCAGCAGTGCTACTCGGACAGGGGGCACTGAAGCTTTCTTT.

The chain links TRBV19 to TRBJ1-1; no firm D call. V was shortened by 2 bases and J by 8 bases, with 6 bases between the two germline ends. Germline V gene sequence: CDR1 LNHDA, CDR2 SQIVND (reference sequence). The length of the CDR3 is 11 residues. The CDR3 is CASSITLEAFF. CDR3 DNA: TGTGCCAGTAGTATAACTCTCGAAGCTTTCTTT.

This clone has more than one count but fewer than ten. The J gene is TRBJ1-1, the V gene TRBV30; TRBD1 might be the D (6 bases). V gave up 1 base and J gave up 5 bases, with 14 bases separating them. CDR1 GTSNPN and CDR2 SVGIG come from the germline V gene (reference sequence). The CDR3 spans 14 residues. CDR3 region: CAWSADSAGTEAFF. The CDR3 coding sequence is TGTGCCTGGAGTGCGGACAGTGCCGGGACTGAAGCTTTCTTT.

V gene TRBV19 combines with J gene TRBJ2-2; 8 nucleotides agree with TRBD2. Per germline, CDR1 LNHDA and CDR2 SQIVND (reference sequence). J lost 3 bases, V lost 7 bases, and 16 bases had no gene match. This CDR3 has 18 residues. CDR3 in DNA: TGTGCCAGTATAGCGGGACCCAACCCACCGGTGGACACCGGGGAGCTGTTTTTT. Protein: CASIAGPNPPVDTGELFF.

The chain employs TRBV9 and TRBJ1-2, with D hard to call. The CDR3 runs 15 residues. The V and J ends lost 4 bases and 4 bases respectively, with 17 bases between them. Germline V lookup: CDR1 SGDLS, CDR2 YYNGEE. This CDR3 is CASSPSTAEFYGYTF. The CDR3 region has the DNA TGTGCCAGCAGCCCCTCTACAGCCGAATTCTATGGCTACACCTTC.

The V call is TRBV12-1, the J call TRBJ2-2; the DNA was not used to check the table's D call, TRBD1. TRBV12-1 is designated a pseudogene. CDR3 length: 15 residues. The CDR3 is CASSLGQPKAGELFF. Here the CDR3 DNA reads TGTGCCAGCAGCTTGGGACAGCCAAAGGCCGGGGAGCTGTTTTTT.

The J gene is TRBJ1-4, the V gene TRBV14; D possibly corresponds to TRBD1 (5 bases). V was cut by 4 bases and J by 4 bases, with 13 bases left in between. The CDR3 runs to 15 residues. Looked up from germline, CDR1 is SGHDN and CDR2 is FVKESK. The CDR3 DNA reads as TGTGCCAGCAGCCTAAACTGGGGCGGTAATGAAAAACTGTTTTTT. Protein sequence: CASSLNWGGNEKLFF.

J is TRBJ2-5 and V is TRBV7-9; possible D gene TRBD1, 5 bases. From germline, CDR1 is SEHNR and CDR2 FQNEAQ (reference sequence). The V and J ends lost 3 bases and 3 bases respectively, with 11 bases between them. The CDR3 length is 14 residues. The CDR3 DNA reads as TGTGCCAGCAGCTTTGTGGCAGGGAAAGAGACCCAGTACTTC. Translated, it gives CASSFVAGKETQYF.

The chain carries TRBV6-5 and TRBJ1-5; TRBD1 might be the D (6 bases). In germline, CDR1 is MNHEY, CDR2 SVGAGI. There are 15 residues in the CDR3. Trimming shortened V by 5 bases and J by 4 bases, and 15 bases separated the two germline ends. CDR3 sequence reads: CASSPRQVFNQPQHF. CDR3 DNA: TGTGCCAGCAGTCCTCGACAGGTTTTTAATCAGCCCCAGCATTTT.

This chain joins TRBV14 and TRBJ2-1; TRBD2 matches 7 bases. CDR1 SGHDN and CDR2 FVKESK come from the germline V gene. The J segment lost 2 bases and the V segment lost 1 base, leaving 5 bases of the junction unmatched. This CDR3 comprises 16 residues. CDR3 sequence reads: CASSQAGGVPYNEQFF. The CDR3 DNA reads as TGTGCCAGCAGCCAAGCGGGAGGAGTTCCCTACAATGAGCAGTTCTTC.

The chain is built from TRBV5-3 and TRBJ1-5, with D unclear. TRBV5-3 counts as an open reading frame of uncertain function. V was pared by 3 bases and J by 10 bases, with 26 bases between. This CDR3 is 17 amino acids long. CDR3 sequence reads: CARSSGLRLLAISPQHF. Written as DNA, the CDR3 is TGTGCCAGAAGCTCCGGACTGAGGCTCCTAGCAATCAGCCCCCAGCATTTT.

This sequence joins TRBV23-1 and TRBJ1-2, with D perhaps matching TRBD1 (6 bases). TRBV23-1 is an ORF; its function is uncertain. V lost 7 bases, J lost 4 bases, and 16 bases lay in between. The CDR3 has 14 amino acids. CDR3 sequence reads: CASTIGQLLYGYTF. CDR3 sequence (DNA): TGCGCCAGCACCATCGGACAGCTCCTCTATGGCTACACCTTC.

The chain joins TRBV5-4 to TRBJ2-3; D perhaps matches TRBD1 (5 bases). Trimming pared 2 bases from V and 1 base from J, leaving 11 bases between. Germline CDR1 SGHNT, CDR2 YYREEE (reference sequence). The CDR3 runs to 15 residues. The CDR3 loop reads CASSFTGVGTDTQYF. The CDR3 coding sequence is TGTGCCAGCAGCTTCACAGGAGTGGGCACAGATACGCAGTATTTT.

The rearrangement uses TRBV6-1 and TRBJ2-5; 9 bases are a match to TRBD1. Germline V gives CDR1 MNHNS, CDR2 SASEGT. This CDR3 spans 13 amino acids. Trimming at V came to 8 bases and at J to 7 bases, leaving 8 bases not matched to a gene. The CDR3 sequence is CASGDRARATQYF. The DNA for the CDR3 is TGTGCCAGCGGGGACAGGGCAAGGGCGACCCAGTACTTC.

This clone was counted between two and nine times. Other DNA variants within this sample encode the same CDR3. J is TRBJ1-1 and V is TRBV20-1; TRBD1 aligns across 7 bases. The CDR3 runs to 11 residues. V was pared by 4 bases and J by 5 bases, with 1 base of the junction left unmatched. The germline V gene encodes CDR1 DFQATT and CDR2 SNEGSKA (reference sequence). This CDR3 reads CSATGQTEAFF. The CDR3 bases are TGCAGTGCTACGGGACAGACTGAAGCTTTCTTT.

J is TRBJ1-5 and V is TRBV2; 8 positions match TRBD1. CDR1 SNHLY and CDR2 FYNNEI come from the germline V gene. This CDR3 has 15 residues. The V segment lost 8 bases and the J segment 3 bases; nucleotides outside the gene matches: 9. The chain's CDR3 is CASLGTGVTNQPQHF. DNA of the CDR3: TGTGCCAGCCTTGGGACAGGAGTAACCAATCAGCCCCAGCATTTT.

The rearrangement joins TRBV2 to TRBJ1-1; 9 bases line up with TRBD1. CDR3 length: 16 amino acids. Germline CDR1 and CDR2: SNHLY and FYNNEI. Trimming at V came to 5 bases and at J to 7 bases, leaving 14 bases not matched to a gene. The CDR3 region is CASSLHQAGTGNEAFF. The CDR3 bases are TGTGCCAGCAGTCTCCATCAGGCTGGGACAGGGAATGAAGCTTTCTTT.